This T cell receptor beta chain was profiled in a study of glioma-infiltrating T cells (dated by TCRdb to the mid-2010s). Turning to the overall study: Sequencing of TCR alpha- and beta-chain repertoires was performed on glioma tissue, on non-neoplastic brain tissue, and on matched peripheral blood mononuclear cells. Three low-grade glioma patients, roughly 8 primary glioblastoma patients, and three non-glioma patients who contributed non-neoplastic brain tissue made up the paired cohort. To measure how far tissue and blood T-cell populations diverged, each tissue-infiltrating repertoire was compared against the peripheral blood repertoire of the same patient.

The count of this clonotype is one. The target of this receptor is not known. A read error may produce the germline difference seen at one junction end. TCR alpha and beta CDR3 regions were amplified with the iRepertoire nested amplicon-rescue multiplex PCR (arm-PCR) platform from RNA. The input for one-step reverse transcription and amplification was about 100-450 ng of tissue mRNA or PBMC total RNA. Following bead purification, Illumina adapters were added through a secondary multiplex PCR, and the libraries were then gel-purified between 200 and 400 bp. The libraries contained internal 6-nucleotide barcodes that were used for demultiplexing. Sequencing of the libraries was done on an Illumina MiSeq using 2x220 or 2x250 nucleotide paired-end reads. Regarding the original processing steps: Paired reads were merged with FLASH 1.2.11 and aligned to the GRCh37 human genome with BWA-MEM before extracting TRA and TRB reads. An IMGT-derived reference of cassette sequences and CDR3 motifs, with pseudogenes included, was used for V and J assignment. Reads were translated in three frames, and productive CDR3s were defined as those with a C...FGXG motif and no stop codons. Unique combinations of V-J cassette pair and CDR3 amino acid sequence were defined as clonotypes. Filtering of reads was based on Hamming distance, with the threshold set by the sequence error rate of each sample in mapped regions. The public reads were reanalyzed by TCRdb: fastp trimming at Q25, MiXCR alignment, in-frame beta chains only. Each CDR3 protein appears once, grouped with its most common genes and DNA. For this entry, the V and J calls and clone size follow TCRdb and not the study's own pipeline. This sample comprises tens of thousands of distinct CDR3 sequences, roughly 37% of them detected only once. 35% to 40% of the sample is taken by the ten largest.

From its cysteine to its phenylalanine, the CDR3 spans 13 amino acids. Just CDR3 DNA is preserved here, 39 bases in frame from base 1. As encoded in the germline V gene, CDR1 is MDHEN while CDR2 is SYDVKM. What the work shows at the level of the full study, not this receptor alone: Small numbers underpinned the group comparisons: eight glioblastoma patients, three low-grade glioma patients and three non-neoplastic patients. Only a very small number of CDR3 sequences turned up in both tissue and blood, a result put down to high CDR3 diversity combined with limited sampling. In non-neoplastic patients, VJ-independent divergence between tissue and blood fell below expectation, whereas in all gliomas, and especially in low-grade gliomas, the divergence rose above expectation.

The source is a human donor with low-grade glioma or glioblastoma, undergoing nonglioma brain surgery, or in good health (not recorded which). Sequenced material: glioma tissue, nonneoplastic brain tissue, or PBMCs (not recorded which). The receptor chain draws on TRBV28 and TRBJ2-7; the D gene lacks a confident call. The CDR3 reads CSSSLVIVYEQYF. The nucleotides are TGTTCCAGCAGTTTAGTTATAGTTTACGAGCAGTACTTC.